The T cell receptor (beta chain) under discussion was sequenced for a study of Ad26.COV2.S vaccination and SARS-CoV-2 variants (dated by TCRdb to the early 2020s). Context from the whole study: Vaccine-arm donors were drawn from COV1001, a multicentre, randomized, double-blind, placebo-controlled phase I-IIa trial of Ad26.COV2.S in healthy adults. Ad26.COV2.S was administered intramuscularly at a dose of 5x10^10 or 1x10^11 viral particles, either as one shot or as two shots given 56 days apart. Sequencing of the TCRbeta repertoire served to evaluate the specificity and breadth of SARS-CoV-2-reactive T cell receptors following Ad26.COV2.S vaccination. The TCR-sequenced set comprised approximately 32 samples: around 20 Ad26.COV2.S vaccine recipients, 5 placebo recipients and 8 SARS-CoV-2 convalescent individuals. Participants in the trial were split at random into five groups of five each, receiving low-dose or high-dose Ad26.COV2.S once or twice, or else placebo on both occasions. Investigators remained blinded to trial group allocation during experiments and outcome assessment. The paper as a whole reports these results and caveats: Substantial breadth of spike-specific CD8+ and CD4+ T cell responses was reported after vaccination. Vaccine and placebo recipients had comparable non-spike TCR breadth, which fits with the vaccine containing only spike. Comparing responses between vaccine doses or regimens was not something the study was powered to do. Compared with placebo recipients, Ad26.COV2.S recipients showed higher spike-specific TCR breadth (P = 0.0014). The authors noted that total T cell responses may have been underestimated by the TCR breadth and depth analyses.

On this clone: Its antigen remains unidentified. Nothing much larger sits one base from this clone, and base qualities are not available.

The sample's treatment or condition, from its label and the paper: some 19 received Ad26.COV2.S at low or high dose, single or two shots; about 5 received placebo; per-sample allocation not given. For vaccine and placebo recipients, repertoires were sequenced using samples collected on day 63 after the first injection. In Cohort 1b, about two dozen adults aged 18-55 years were enrolled at a single site in Boston, USA, between 29 July and 7 August 2020. Ad26.COV2.S was a replication-incompetent adenovirus type 26 vector that expressed a prefusion-stabilized SARS-CoV-2 spike protein derived from the original Wuhan strain. The CDR3 runs 15 amino acids, cysteine and phenylalanine included. Only the CDR3 DNA is retained, 45 bases long and in frame from the first base. Relative to germline, V is 4 bases shorter and J is 4 bases shorter, with 17 bases between their ends. Looking up the germline V gene yields CDR1 SGHDT and CDR2 YYEEEE.

The immunoSEQ Assay was used to sequence TCRbeta CDR3 regions. After extraction, genomic DNA underwent amplification by bias-controlled multiplex PCR, followed by high-throughput sequencing. The original pipeline was this. Collapsing and filtering of sequences were performed to quantify the absolute abundance of each unique TCRbeta CDR3 region. T cell fraction was estimated by normalization of TCRbeta template counts to usable DNA, with usable DNA being measured through amplification of reference genes present in all nucleated cells. Repertoire TCRs were annotated as SARS-CoV-2-specific when V gene, CDR3 amino acid sequence and J gene were exactly matched to a known reactive TCR set. MIRA supplied the reference SARS-CoV-2 TCR set, which was filtered for enrichment in COVID-19-positive ImmuneCODE repertoires so that public or cross-reactive TCRs were removed. Based on the MIRA antigens, annotated TCRs were further analysed at the level of specific ORF or position within ORF. Breadth was defined as annotated unique rearrangements over total unique productive rearrangements; depth was the summed frequency of those rearrangements. TCR breadth was compared between groups using two-sided Wilcoxon rank-sum tests. This immuneACCESS table, as held by TCRdb, lists in-frame sequences with V and J called but not all clones. Of the missing ones, under half trace to an unresolved V gene in checked studies; the others have no known cause. The V and J calls and clone size come from that table; D and trimming were worked out from the DNA. A total of some 500,000 clones appear in this sample, nearly 90% of them only once. About 2.4% of the sample is taken by the ten largest.

The clonotype comes from a person aged 18-65 years who received the Ad26.COV2.S COVID-19 vaccine or a placebo. The chain is made from TRBV5-6 and TRBJ1-2, and perhaps TRBD1 as D gene, on 6 matching bases. Sequenced material: peripheral blood, taken in a trial of Ad26.COV2.S vaccine versus placebo. The nucleotide sequence is given as TGTGCCAGCAGCCTCCTCGGGGGGGCTCTCTATGGCTACACCTTC. This sequence encodes CASSLLGGALYGYTF.